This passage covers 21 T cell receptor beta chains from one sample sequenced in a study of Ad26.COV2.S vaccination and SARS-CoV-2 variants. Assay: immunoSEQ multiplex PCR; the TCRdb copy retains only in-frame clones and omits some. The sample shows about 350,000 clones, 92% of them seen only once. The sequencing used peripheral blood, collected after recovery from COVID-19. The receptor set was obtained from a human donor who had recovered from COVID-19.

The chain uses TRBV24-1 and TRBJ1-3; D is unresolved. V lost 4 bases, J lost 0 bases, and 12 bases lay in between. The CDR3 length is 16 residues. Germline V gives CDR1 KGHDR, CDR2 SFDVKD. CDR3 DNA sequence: TGTGCCACCAGTGACGAAAGACTGAGCTCTGGAAACACCATATATTTT. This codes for CATSDERLSSGNTIYF.

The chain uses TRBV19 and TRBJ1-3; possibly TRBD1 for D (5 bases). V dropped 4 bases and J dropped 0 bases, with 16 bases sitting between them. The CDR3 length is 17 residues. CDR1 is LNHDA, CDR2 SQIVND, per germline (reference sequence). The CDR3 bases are TGTGCCAGTAGTAAAGGGACCAAGACGGACTCTGGAAACACCATATATTTT. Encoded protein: CASSKGTKTDSGNTIYF. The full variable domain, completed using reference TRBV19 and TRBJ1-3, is DGGITQSPKYLFRKEGQNVTLSCEQNLNHDAMYWYRQDPGQGLRLIYYSQIVNDFQKGDIAEGYSVSREKKESFPLTVTSAQKNPTAFYLCASSKGTKTDSGNTIYFGEGSWLTVV.

The CDR3 here is CASRWDRGHTEAFF. The CDR3 DNA reads as TGTGCCAGCAGGTGGGACAGGGGGCACACTGAAGCTTTCTTT. The chain employs TRBV7-2 and TRBJ1-1, with 12 bases matching TRBD1. This CDR3 has 14 amino acids. Germline V gene data show CDR1 as SGHTA and CDR2 as FQGNSA. The V gene end was trimmed by 6 bases and the J gene end by 3 bases; junction bases not matched to a gene: 2.

The chain's CDR3 is CASSLLLVWETQYF. CDR3 DNA sequence: TGTGCCAGCAGCTTACTACTAGTTTGGGAGACCCAGTACTTC. The gene calls are TRBV2 and TRBJ2-5; D might be TRBD2 (5 bases). Trimming removed 6 bases at V and 5 bases at J, with 16 bases between. Germline V gene data show CDR1 as SNHLY and CDR2 as FYNNEI. The CDR3 sequence is 14 residues long.

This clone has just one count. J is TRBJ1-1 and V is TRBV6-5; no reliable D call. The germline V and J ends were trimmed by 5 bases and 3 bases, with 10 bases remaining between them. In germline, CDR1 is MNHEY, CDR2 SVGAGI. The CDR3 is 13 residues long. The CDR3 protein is CASSKGRDTEAFF. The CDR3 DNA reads TGTGCCAGCAGTAAGGGTCGGGACACTGAAGCTTTCTTT.

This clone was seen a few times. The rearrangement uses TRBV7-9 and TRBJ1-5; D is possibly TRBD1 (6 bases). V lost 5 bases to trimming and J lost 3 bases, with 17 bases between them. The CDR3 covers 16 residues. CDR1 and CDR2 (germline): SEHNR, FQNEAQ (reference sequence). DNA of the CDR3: TGTGCCAGCAGCCCCCCCGGGGGCTCTATCAATCAGCCCCAGCATTTT. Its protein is CASSPPGGSINQPQHF.

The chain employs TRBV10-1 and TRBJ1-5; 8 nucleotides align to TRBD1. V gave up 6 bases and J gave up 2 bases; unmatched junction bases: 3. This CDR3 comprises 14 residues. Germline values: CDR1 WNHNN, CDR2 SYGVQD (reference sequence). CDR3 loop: CASSADRGNQPQHF. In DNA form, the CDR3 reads TGCGCCAGCAGCGCGGACAGGGGCAATCAGCCCCAGCATTTT.

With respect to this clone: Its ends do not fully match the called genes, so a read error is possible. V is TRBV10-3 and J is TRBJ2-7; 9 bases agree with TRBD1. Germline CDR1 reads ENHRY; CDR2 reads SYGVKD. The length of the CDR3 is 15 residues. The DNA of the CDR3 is TGTGCCATCAGTGTGGGGACAGGGCCCTCCGACGAGCAGTACTTC. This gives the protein CAISVGTGPSDEQYF.

In nucleotides, the CDR3 is TGTGCCAGCAGTTCGACTAGCGGGGGACCGTCGCGGACGCAGTATTTT. This translates into CASSSTSGGPSRTQYF. V is TRBV27 and J is TRBJ2-3; TRBD2 agrees at 12 bases. Germline CDR1 and CDR2: MNHEY and SMNVEV (reference sequence). This CDR3 region has 16 residues. Trimming took 4 bases from V and 9 from J; bases not matched to a gene: 11.

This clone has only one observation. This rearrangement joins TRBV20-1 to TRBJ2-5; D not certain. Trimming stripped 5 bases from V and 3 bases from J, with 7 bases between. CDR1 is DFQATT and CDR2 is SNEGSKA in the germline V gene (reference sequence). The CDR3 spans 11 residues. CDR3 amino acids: CSASAEETQYF. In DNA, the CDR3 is TGCAGTGCTTCCGCTGAAGAGACCCAGTACTTC.

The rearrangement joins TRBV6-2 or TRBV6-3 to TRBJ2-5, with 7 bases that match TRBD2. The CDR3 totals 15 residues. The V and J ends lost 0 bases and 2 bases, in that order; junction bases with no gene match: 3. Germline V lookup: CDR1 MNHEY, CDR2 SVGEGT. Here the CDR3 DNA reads TGTGCCAGCAGTTACTCGCCTAGCGGACAAGAGACCCAGTACTTC. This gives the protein CASSYSPSGQETQYF.

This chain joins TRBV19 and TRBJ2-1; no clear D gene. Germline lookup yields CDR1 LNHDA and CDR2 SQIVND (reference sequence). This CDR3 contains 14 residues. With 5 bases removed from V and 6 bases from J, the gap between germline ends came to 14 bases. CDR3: CASSSPPMPNEQFF. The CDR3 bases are TGTGCCAGTAGTTCCCCGCCCATGCCCAATGAGCAGTTCTTC.

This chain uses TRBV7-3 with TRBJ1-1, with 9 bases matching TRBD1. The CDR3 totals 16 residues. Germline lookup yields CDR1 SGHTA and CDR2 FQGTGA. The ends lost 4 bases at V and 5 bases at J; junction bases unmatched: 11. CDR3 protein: CASSSPLGQGSTEAFF. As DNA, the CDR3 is TGTGCCAGCAGCTCCCCCCTCGGACAGGGGTCTACTGAAGCTTTCTTT.

CDR3 residues: CASTTGAGNTIYF. Here the CDR3 DNA reads TGTGCCAGCACAACGGGGGCTGGAAACACCATATATTTT. The chain joins TRBV6-5 to TRBJ1-3, with D maybe TRBD1 (5 bases). V lost 7 bases and J lost 2, with 9 bases in between. The CDR3 length is 13 residues. Germline lookup yields CDR1 MNHEY and CDR2 SVGAGI.

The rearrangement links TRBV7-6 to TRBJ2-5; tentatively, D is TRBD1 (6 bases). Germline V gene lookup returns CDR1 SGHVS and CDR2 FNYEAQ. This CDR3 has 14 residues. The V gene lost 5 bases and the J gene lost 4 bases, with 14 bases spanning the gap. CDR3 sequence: CASSPGGRGETQYF. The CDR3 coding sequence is TGTGCCAGCAGCCCGGGCGGCAGGGGAGAGACCCAGTACTTC.

The CDR3 sequence is CASTERGQSYEQYF. CDR3 nucleotide sequence: TGTGCCAGCACCGAACGGGGACAATCCTACGAGCAGTACTTC. V is TRBV6-5 and J is TRBJ2-7; D may be TRBD1 (6 bases). This CDR3 comprises 14 residues. Germline V gene data show CDR1 as MNHEY and CDR2 as SVGAGI. V lost 7 bases to trimming and J lost 1 base, with 14 bases between them.

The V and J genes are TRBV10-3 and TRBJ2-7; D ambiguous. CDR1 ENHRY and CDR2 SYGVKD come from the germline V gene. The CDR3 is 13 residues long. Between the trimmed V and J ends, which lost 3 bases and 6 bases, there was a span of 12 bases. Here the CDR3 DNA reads TGTGCCATCAGTGACGGTGTTTCCCCCGAGCAGTACTTC. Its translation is CAISDGVSPEQYF.

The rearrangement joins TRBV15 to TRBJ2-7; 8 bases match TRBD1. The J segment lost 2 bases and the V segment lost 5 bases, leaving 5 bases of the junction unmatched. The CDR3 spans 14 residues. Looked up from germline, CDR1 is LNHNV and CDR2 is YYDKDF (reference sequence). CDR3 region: CATSGGQETYEQYF. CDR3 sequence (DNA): TGTGCCACCAGCGGGGGACAGGAGACCTACGAGCAGTACTTC.

The CDR3 DNA is TGTGCCAGCAGTTACGGGGCAGCTCCAATGAACACTGAAGCTTTCTTT. Translation gives CASSYGAAPMNTEAFF. This chain joins TRBV6-2 or TRBV6-3 and TRBJ1-1; a weak D match, TRBD1 (5 bases). With 2 bases removed from V and 0 bases from J, the gap between germline ends came to 13 bases. This CDR3 comprises 16 residues. The germline gives CDR1 MNHEY, CDR2 SVGEGT.

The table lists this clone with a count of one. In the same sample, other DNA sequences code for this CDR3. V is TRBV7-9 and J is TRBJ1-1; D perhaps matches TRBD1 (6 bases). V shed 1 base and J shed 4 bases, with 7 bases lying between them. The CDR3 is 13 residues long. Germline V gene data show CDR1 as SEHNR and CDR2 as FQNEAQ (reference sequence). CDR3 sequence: CASSLGGGTEAFF. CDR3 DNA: TGTGCCAGCAGCTTAGGAGGGGGCACTGAAGCTTTCTTT.

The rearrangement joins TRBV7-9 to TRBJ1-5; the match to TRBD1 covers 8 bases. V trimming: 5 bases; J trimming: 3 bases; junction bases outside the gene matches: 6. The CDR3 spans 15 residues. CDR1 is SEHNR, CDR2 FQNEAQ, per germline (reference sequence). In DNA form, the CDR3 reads TGTGCCAGCAGCAACCACAGGGGGATCAATCAGCCCCAGCATTTT. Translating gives CASSNHRGINQPQHF.